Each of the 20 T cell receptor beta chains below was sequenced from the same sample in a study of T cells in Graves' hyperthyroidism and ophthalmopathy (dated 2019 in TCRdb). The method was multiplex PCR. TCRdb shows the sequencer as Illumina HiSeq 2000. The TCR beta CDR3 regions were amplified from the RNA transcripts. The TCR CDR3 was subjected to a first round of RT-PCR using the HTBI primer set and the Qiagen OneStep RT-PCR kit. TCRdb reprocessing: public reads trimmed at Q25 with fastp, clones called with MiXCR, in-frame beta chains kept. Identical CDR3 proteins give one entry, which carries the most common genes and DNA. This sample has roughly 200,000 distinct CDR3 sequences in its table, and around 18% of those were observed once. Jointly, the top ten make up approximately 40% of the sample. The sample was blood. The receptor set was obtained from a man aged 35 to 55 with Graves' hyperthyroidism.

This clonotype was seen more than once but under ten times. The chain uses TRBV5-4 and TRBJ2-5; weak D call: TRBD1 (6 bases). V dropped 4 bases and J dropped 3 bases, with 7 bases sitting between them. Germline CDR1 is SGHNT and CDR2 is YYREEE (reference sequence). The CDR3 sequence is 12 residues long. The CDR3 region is CASSRTEETQYF. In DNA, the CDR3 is TGTGCCAGCAGCCGGACAGAAGAGACCCAGTACTTC.

CDR3 DNA sequence: TGTGCCAGCAGACAGGGGGCAGGAGATACGCAGTATTTT. Residues: CASRQGAGDTQYF. The chain employs TRBV12-3 or TRBV12-4 and TRBJ2-3; 9 nucleotides agree with TRBD1. This CDR3 contains 13 residues. V gave up 6 bases and J gave up 5 bases; unmatched junction bases: 3.

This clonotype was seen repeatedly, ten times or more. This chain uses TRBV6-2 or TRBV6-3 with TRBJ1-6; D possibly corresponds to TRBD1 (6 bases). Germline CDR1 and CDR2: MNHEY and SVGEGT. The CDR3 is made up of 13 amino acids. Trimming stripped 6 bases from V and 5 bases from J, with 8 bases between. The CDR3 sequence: CASRWTDNSPLHF. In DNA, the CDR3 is TGTGCCAGCAGATGGACAGATAATTCACCCCTCCACTTT.

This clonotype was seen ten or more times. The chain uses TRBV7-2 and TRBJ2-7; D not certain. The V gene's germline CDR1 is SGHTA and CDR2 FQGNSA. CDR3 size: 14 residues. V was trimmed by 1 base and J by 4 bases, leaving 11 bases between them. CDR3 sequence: CASSLDGRRYEQYF. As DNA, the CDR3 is TGTGCCAGCAGCTTAGATGGCAGAAGATACGAGCAGTACTTC. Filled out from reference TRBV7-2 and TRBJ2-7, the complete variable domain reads GAGVSQSPSNKVTEKGKDVELRCDPISGHTALYWYRQSLGQGLEFLIYFQGNSAPDKSGLPSDRFSAERTGGSVSTLTIQRTQQEDSAVYLCASSLDGRRYEQYFGPGTRLTVT.

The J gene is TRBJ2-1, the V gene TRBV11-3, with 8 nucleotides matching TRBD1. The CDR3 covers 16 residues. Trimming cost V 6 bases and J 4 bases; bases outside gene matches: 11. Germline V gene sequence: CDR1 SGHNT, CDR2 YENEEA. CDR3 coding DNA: TGTGCCAGCAGTCTACGCGGGGACAGGTCTTACAATGAGCAGTTCTTC. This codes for CASSLRGDRSYNEQFF.

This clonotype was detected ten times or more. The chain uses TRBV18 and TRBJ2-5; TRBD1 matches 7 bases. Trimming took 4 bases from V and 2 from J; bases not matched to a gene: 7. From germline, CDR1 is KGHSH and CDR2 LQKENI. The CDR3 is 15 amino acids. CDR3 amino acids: CASSLDRVVQETQYF. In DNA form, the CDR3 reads TGTGCCAGCTCACTCGACAGGGTTGTACAAGAGACCCAGTACTTC.

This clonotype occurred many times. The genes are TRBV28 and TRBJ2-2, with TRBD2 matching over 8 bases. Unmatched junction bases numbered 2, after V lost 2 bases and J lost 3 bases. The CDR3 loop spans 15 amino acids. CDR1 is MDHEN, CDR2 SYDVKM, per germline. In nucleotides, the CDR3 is TGTGCCAGCAGTTTAGGTAGCGGGGACACCGGGGAGCTGTTTTTT. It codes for CASSLGSGDTGELFF. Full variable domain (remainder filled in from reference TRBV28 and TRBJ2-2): DVKVTQSSRYLVKRTGEKVFLECVQDMDHENMFWYRQDPGLGLRLIYFSYDVKMKEKGDIPEGYSVSREKKERFSLILESASTNQTSMYLCASSLGSGDTGELFFGEGSRLTVL.

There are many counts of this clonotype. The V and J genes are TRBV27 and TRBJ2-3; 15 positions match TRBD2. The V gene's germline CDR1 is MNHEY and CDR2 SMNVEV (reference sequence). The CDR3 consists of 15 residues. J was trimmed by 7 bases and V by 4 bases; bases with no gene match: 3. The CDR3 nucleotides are TGTGCCAGCAGTTGGGGACTAGCGGGGGGCTATACGCAGTATTTT. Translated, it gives CASSWGLAGGYTQYF.

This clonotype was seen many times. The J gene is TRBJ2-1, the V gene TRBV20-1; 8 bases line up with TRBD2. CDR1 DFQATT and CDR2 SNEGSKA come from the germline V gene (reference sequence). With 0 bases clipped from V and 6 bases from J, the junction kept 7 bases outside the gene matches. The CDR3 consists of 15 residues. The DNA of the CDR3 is TGCAGTGCTAGAGATCCGGGGGGGGTCCCCAATGAGCAGTTCTTC. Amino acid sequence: CSARDPGGVPNEQFF.

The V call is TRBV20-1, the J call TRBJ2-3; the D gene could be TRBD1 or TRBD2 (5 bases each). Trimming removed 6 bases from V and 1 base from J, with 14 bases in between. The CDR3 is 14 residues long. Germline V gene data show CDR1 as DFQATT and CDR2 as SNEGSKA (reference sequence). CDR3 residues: CSALEPGRTDTQYF. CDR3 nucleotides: TGCAGTGCACTAGAGCCAGGGCGCACAGATACGCAGTATTTT.

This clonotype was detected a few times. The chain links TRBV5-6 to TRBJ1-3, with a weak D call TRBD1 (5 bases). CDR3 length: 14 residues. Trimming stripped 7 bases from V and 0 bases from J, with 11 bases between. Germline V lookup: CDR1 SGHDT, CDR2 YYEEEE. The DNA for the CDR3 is TGTGCCAGCGGGACTCCAAACTCTGGAAACACCATATATTTT. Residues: CASGTPNSGNTIYF.

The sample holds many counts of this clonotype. The CDR3: CSAPGHSYQETQYF. The CDR3 DNA is TGCAGTGCCCCCGGACACTCGTACCAAGAGACCCAGTACTTC. The chain uses TRBV20-1 and TRBJ2-5; possibly TRBD1 for D (5 bases). The CDR3 extends over 14 amino acids. Trimming pared 6 bases from V and 0 bases from J, leaving 14 bases between. Germline V gene sequence: CDR1 DFQATT, CDR2 SNEGSKA (reference sequence).

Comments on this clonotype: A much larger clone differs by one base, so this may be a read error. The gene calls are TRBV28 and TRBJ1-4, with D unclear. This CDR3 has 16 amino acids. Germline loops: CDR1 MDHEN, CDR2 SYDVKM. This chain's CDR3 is CASSSPTGLTNEKPFF. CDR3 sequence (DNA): TGTGCCAGCAGTTCCCCCACGGGGTTGACTAATGAAAAACCGTTTTTT.

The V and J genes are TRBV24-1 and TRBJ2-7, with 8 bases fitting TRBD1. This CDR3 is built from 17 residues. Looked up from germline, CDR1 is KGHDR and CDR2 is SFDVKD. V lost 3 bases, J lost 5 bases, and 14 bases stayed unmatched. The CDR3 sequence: CATSDQKLGQDINEQYF. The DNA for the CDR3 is TGTGCCACCAGTGATCAAAAGTTGGGACAGGACATAAACGAGCAGTACTTC.

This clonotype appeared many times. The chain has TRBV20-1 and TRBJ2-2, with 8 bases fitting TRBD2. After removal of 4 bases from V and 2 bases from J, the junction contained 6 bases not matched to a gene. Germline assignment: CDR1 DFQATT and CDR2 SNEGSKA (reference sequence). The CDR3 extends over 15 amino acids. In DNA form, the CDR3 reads TGCAGTGCTATCCCCGGGGGGGGTAACACCGGGGAGCTGTTTTTT. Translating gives CSAIPGGGNTGELFF.

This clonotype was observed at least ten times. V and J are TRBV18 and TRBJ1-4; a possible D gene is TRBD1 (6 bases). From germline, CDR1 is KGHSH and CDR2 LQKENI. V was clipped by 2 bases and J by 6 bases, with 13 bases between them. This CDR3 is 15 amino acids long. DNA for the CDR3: TGTGCCAGCTCACCATCCCGGGACAACCATGAAAAACTGTTTTTT. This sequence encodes CASSPSRDNHEKLFF.

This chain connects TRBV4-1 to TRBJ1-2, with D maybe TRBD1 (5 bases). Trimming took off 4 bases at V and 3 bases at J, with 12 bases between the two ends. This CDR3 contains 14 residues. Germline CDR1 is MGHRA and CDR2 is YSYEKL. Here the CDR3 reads CASSPGGVDYGYTF. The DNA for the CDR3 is TGCGCCAGCAGCCCTGGGGGGGTGGACTATGGCTACACCTTC.

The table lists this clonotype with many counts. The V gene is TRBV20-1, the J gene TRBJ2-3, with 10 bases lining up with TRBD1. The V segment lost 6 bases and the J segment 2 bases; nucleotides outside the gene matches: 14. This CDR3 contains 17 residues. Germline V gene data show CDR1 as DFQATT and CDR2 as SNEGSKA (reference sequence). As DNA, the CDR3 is TGCAGTGCGGTGCGGGACAGGGGATCCCCTATCACAGATACGCAGTATTTT. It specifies CSAVRDRGSPITDTQYF.

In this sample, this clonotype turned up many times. The CDR3 sequence is CASRRDPGTGGYEQYF. DNA for the CDR3: TGTGCCAGCAGACGCGACCCCGGGACAGGGGGTTACGAGCAGTACTTC. This chain joins TRBV28 and TRBJ2-7, with TRBD1 matching 11 bases. CDR1 is MDHEN and CDR2 is SYDVKM in the germline V gene. Trimming removed 6 bases from V and 4 bases from J; junction bases left unmatched: 11. The CDR3 totals 16 residues. Full variable domain (rest looked up from reference TRBV28 and TRBJ2-7): DVKVTQSSRYLVKRTGEKVFLECVQDMDHENMFWYRQDPGLGLRLIYFSYDVKMKEKGDIPEGYSVSREKKERFSLILESASTNQTSMYLCASRRDPGTGGYEQYFGPGTRLTVT.

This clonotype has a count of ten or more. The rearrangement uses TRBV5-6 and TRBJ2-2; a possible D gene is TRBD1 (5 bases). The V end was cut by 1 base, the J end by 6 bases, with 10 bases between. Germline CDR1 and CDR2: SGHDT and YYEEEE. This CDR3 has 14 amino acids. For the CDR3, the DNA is TGTGCCAGCAGCTTGTCAGGGTTTGCCGGGGAGCTGTTTTTT. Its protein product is CASSLSGFAGELFF.